The source of this T cell receptor (beta chain) is a study of high-grade serous ovarian cancer treatment subgroups. V was trimmed by 5 bases and J by 3 bases, leaving 8 bases between them. This CDR3 region has 13 residues. Germline CDR1 LNHDA, CDR2 SQIVND (reference sequence). Clones were sequenced by immunoSEQ multiplex PCR, and TCRdb holds only the in-frame ones, with some missing. The data show a few hundred clones, about 80% seen once. The tumor samples were collected prior to definitive surgery or chemotherapy. Sequenced sample: tumor tissue. This receptor was identified in a human donor with high-grade serous ovarian cancer. This sequence joins TRBV19 and TRBJ1-5; D uncertain. The CDR3 protein is CASSRGNNQPQHF. CDR3 nucleotide sequence: TGTGCCAGTAGTCGGGGTAACAATCAGCCCCAGCATTTT.